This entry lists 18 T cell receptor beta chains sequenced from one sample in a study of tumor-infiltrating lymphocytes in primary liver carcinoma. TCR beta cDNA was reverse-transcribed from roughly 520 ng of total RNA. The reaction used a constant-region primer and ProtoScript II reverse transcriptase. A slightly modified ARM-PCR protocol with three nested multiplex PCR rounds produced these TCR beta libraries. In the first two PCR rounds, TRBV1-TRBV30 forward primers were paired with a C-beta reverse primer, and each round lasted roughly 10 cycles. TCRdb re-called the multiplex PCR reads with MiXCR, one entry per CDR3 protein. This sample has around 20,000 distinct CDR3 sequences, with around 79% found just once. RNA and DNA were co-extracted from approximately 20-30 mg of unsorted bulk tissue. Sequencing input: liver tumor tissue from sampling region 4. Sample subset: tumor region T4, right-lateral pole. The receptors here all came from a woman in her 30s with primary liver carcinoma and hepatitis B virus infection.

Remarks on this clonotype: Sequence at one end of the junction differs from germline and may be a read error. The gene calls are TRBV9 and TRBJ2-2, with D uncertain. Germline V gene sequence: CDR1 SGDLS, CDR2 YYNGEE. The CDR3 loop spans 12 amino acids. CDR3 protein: CTSSLDSGELFF. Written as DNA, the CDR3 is TGTACCAGCAGCCTAGATTCCGGGGAGCTGTTTTTT.

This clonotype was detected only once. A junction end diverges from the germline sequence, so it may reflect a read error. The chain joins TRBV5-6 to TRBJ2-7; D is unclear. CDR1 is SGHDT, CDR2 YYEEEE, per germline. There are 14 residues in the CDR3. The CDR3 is CASSLVVGSYEQCF. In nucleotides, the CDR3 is TGTGCCAGCAGCTTGGTTGTGGGATCCTACGAGCAGTGCTTC. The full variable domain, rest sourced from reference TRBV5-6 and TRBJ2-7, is DAGVTQSPTHLIKTRGQQVTLRCSPKSGHDTVSWYQQALGQGPQFIFQYYEEEERQRGNFPDRFSGHQFPNYSSELNVNALLLGDSALYLCASSLVVGSYEQCFGPGTRLTVT.

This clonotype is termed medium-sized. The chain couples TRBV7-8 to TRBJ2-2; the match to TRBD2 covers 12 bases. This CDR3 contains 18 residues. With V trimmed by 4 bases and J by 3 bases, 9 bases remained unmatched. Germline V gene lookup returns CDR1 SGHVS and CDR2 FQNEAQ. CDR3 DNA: TGTGCCAGCAGCTCCTTTAGACTAGCGGGAGAGGACACCGGGGAGCTGTTTTTT. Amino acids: CASSSFRLAGEDTGELFF.

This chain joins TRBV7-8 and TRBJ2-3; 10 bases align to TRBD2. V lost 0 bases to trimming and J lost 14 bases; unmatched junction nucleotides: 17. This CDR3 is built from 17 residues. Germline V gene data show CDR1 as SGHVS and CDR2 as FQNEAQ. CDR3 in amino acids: CASSLAEASGSTDMRYF. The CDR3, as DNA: TGTGCCAGCAGCTTAGCAGAGGCTAGCGGGAGTACAGATATGCGGTATTTT.

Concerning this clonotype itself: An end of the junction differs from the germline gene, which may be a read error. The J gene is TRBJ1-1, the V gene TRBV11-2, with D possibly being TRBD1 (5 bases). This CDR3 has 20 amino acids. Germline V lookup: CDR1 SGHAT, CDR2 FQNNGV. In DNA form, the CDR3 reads TGTGCCAGCAGCGCTCGGGAGAGGAGGCGCAAGGGGTGGAGTAACACTGAAGTTTTCTTT. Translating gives CASSARERRRKGWSNTEVFF.

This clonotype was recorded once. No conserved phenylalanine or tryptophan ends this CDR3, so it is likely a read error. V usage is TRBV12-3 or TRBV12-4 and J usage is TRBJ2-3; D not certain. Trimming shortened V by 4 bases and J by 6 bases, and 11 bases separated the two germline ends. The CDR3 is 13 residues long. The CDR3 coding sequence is TGTGCCAGCAGTTATCTGTACACGGATACGCAGTATCTT. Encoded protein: CASSYLYTDTQYL.

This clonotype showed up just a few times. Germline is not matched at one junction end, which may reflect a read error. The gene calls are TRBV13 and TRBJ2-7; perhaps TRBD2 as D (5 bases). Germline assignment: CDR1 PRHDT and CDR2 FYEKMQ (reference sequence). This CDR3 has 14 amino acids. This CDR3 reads CTSSPRSGSYEQYF. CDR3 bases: TGTACCAGTAGCCCTAGAAGCGGATCCTACGAGCAGTACTTC.

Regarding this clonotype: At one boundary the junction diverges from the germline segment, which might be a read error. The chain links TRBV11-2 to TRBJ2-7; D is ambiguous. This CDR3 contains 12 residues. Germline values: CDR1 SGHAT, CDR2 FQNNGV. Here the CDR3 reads CASRIGYHEQHF. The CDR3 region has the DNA TGTGCCAGCCGCATAGGATACCACGAGCAGCATTTC. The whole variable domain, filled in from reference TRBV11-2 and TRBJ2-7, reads EAGVAQSPRYKIIEKRQSVAFWCNPISGHATLYWYQQILGQGPKLLIQFQNNGVVDDSQLPKDRFSAERLKGVDSTLKIQPAKLEDSAVYLCASRIGYHEQHFGPGTRLTVT.

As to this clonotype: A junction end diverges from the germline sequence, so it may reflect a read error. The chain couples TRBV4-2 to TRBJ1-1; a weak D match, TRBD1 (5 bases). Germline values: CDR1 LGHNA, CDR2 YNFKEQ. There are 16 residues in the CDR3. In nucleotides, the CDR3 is TGTGCCGGCAGCCCCGTCGAGGGGAGTGGGAACACTGAGGCTTTCTTT. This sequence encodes CAGSPVEGSGNTEAFF.

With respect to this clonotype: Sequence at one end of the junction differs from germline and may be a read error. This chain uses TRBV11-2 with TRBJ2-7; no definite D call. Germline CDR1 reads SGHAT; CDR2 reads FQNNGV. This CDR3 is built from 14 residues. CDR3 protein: CAISLTDGAHKQYF. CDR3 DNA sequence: TGTGCCATCAGCTTAACCGACGGAGCCCACAAGCAGTACTTC.

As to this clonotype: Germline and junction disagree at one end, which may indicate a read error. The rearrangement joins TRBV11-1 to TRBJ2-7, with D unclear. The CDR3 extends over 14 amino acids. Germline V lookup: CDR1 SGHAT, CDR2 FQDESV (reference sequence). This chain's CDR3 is CASSLVIVTYEEYF. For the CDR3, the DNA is TGTGCCAGCAGCTTAGTTATTGTGACCTACGAGGAGTACTTC.

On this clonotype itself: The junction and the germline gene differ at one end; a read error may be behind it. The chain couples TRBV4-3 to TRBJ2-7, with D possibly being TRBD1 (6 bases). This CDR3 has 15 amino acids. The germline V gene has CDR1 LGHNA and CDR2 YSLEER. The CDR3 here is CASSQDRLTGREQYF. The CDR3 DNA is TGCGCCAGCAGTCAAGATCGATTGACAGGACGGGAGCAGTACTTC.

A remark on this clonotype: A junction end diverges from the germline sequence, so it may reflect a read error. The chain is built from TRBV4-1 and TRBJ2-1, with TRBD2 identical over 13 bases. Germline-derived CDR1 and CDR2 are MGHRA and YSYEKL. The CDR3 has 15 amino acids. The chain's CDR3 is CTSQRLAGGDNEQFF. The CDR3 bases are TGCACCAGCCAACGACTAGCGGGGGGTGACAATGAGCAGTTCTTC.

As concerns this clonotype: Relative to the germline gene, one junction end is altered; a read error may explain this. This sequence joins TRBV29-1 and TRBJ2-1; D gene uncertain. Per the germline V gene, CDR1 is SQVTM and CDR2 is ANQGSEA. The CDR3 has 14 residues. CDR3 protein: CSAATGVSSNEELF. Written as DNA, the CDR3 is TGCAGCGCCGCGACTGGAGTAAGTTCCAATGAGGAGCTCTTC.

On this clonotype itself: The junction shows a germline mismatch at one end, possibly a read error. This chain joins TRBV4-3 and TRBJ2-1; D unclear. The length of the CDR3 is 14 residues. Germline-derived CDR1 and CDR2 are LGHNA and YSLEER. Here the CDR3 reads CANSYTKLVNEQFF. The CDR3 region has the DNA TGCGCCAACAGCTACACAAAGTTGGTCAATGAGCAGTTCTTC.

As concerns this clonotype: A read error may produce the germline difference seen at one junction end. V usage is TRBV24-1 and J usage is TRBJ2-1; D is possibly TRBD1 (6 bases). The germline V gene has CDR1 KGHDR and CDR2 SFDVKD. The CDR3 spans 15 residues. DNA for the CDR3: TGTGCCACCAGGGGAAAGGACAGCTCCTACAATGAGCAGTCCTTC. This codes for CATRGKDSSYNEQSF.

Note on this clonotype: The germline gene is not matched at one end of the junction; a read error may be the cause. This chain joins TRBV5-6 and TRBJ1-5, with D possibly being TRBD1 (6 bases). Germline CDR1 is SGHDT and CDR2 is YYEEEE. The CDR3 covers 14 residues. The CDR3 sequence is CTSSTGCSDQPQHF. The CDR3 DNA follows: TGTACCAGCAGCACAGGGTGCAGCGATCAGCCCCAGCATTTT.

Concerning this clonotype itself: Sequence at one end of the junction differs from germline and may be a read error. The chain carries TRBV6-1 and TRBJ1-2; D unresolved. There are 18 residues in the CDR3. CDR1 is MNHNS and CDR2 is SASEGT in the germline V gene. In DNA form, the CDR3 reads TGTGCCAGCAGTGAACGGTTCCTGCTCCTTAGATCCAACTATGGCTATACCTTC. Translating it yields CASSERFLLLRSNYGYTF.